A selection of T cell receptor beta chains follows, all from one sample in a study of shared clonotypes between healthy human individuals. The repertoire was sequenced with immunoSEQ multiplex PCR; TCRdb's copy has only in-frame clones and lacks some. The sample lists about 1,900,000 clones; approximately 95% were seen once. The sequenced sample was naive CD8+ T cells sorted from blood. These TCRs come from a man in his late teens or twenties in good health. Both conserved end residues are part of each CDR3. Each record gives: clone size, CDR3 length, D gene, J gene, V gene, CDR3 protein, CDR3 DNA. D genes are given only for firm matches. Some rows mark clone size as missing; the rest say once, few, many or name a class of expanded clone.

size: -
length: 15
D: -
J: TRBJ1-5
V: TRBV19
CDR3: CASSLWGEGNQPQHF
DNA: TGTGCCAGTAGTCTCTGGGGTGAAGGCAATCAGCCCCAGCATTTT

size: -
length: 15
D: -
J: TRBJ1-2
V: TRBV7-9
CDR3: CASSLGPEPSYGYTF
DNA: TGTGCCAGCAGCTTAGGACCTGAACCTTCCTATGGCTACACCTTC

size: -
length: 15
D: TRBD1
J: TRBJ2-5
V: TRBV30
CDR3: CAWSRTGVGQETQYF
DNA: TGTGCCTGGAGTAGGACAGGGGTTGGCCAAGAGACCCAGTACTTC

size: -
length: 17
D: TRBD1
J: TRBJ1-2
V: TRBV6-1
CDR3: CASSERDRGPGNYGYTF
DNA: TGTGCCAGCAGTGAAAGGGACAGGGGGCCCGGAAACTATGGCTACACCTTC

size: -
length: 15
D: -
J: TRBJ2-7
V: TRBV6-5
CDR3: CASSLPGDGSYEQYF
DNA: TGTGCCAGCAGTTTACCCGGGGACGGATCCTACGAGCAGTACTTC

size: -
length: 15
D: -
J: TRBJ2-1
V: TRBV4-1
CDR3: CASSQEGGNPNEQFF
DNA: TGCGCCAGCAGCCAAGAAGGCGGGAACCCAAATGAGCAGTTCTTC

size: -
length: 16
D: TRBD1
J: TRBJ1-1
V: TRBV9
CDR3: CASSVEGTGVYTEAFF
DNA: TGTGCCAGCAGCGTAGAGGGGACAGGGGTTTACACTGAAGCTTTCTTT

size: -
length: 14
D: -
J: TRBJ2-7
V: TRBV2
CDR3: CASSEEGGPYEQYF
DNA: TGTGCCAGCAGTGAAGAAGGGGGACCCTACGAGCAGTACTTC

size: -
length: 16
D: -
J: TRBJ2-7
V: TRBV7-8
CDR3: CASSLGGLADDYEQYF
DNA: TGTGCCAGCAGCTTAGGCGGTCTCGCGGACGACTACGAGCAGTACTTC

size: -
length: 13
D: -
J: TRBJ2-5
V: TRBV11-2
CDR3: CASSPSGTETQYF
DNA: TGTGCCAGCAGCCCGTCGGGGACGGAGACCCAGTACTTC

size: few
length: 13
D: TRBD1
J: TRBJ2-7
V: TRBV6-5
CDR3: CASSYGTGDEQYF
DNA: TGTGCCAGCAGTTATGGGACAGGGGACGAGCAGTACTTC

size: once
length: 14
D: -
J: TRBJ2-7
V: TRBV6-5
CDR3: CASSYYRGGRDPHF
DNA: TGTGCCAGCAGTTACTACAGGGGTGGGCGGGACCCACATTTC

size: -
length: 15
D: TRBD2
J: TRBJ2-1
V: TRBV2
CDR3: CASPQTSGVNNEQFF
DNA: TGTGCCAGCCCCCAGACTAGCGGGGTCAACAATGAGCAGTTCTTC

size: once
length: 15
D: -
J: TRBJ1-1
V: TRBV7-9
CDR3: CASSLAFGMNTEAFF
DNA: TGTGCCAGCAGCTTAGCGTTCGGGATGAACACTGAAGCTTTCTTT

size: -
length: 18
D: TRBD1
J: TRBJ2-6
V: TRBV2
CDR3: CASSEALGTDSGANVLTF
DNA: TGTGCCAGCAGTGAAGCGCTTGGGACAGACTCTGGGGCCAACGTCCTGACTTTC

size: -
length: 16
D: TRBD2
J: TRBJ2-1
V: TRBV7-2
CDR3: CASSLGAGGPYNEQFF
DNA: TGTGCCAGCAGCTTAGGAGCGGGGGGACCATACAATGAGCAGTTCTTC

size: -
length: 15
D: TRBD1
J: TRBJ2-2
V: TRBV6-1
CDR3: CASSEGQGYTGELFF
DNA: TGTGCCAGCAGCGAGGGACAGGGGTACACCGGGGAGCTGTTTTTT

size: -
length: 15
D: TRBD2
J: TRBJ2-7
V: TRBV9
CDR3: CASSPGGGGAYEQYF
DNA: TGTGCCAGCAGCCCCGGGGGGGGCGGCGCCTACGAGCAGTACTTC

size: -
length: 15
D: -
J: TRBJ2-7
V: TRBV5-8
CDR3: CASSSRVIPDYEQYF
DNA: TGTGCCAGCAGCTCCCGGGTAATACCGGACTACGAGCAGTACTTC

size: few
length: 13
D: -
J: TRBJ1-1
V: TRBV7-9
CDR3: CASSPAGTTEAFF
DNA: TGTGCCAGCAGCCCCGCGGGGACCACTGAAGCTTTCTTT

size: few
length: 11
D: -
J: TRBJ2-5
V: TRBV30
CDR3: CAWSVGETQYF
DNA: TGTGCCTGGAGTGTAGGCGAGACCCAGTACTTC

size: -
length: 19
D: TRBD2
J: TRBJ2-1
V: TRBV9
CDR3: CASSAGGLAGASSYNEQFF
DNA: TGTGCCAGCAGCGCCGGAGGGCTAGCGGGTGCGAGCTCCTACAATGAGCAGTTCTTC

size: -
length: 14
D: TRBD1
J: TRBJ1-5
V: TRBV27
CDR3: CASSSTGNNQPQHF
DNA: TGTGCCAGCAGTTCGACAGGGAACAATCAGCCCCAGCATTTT

size: -
length: 16
D: TRBD1
J: TRBJ2-5
V: TRBV28
CDR3: CASSFIEGGSQETQYF
DNA: TGTGCCAGCAGTTTTATCGAAGGGGGCAGTCAAGAGACCCAGTACTTC

size: -
length: 14
D: TRBD2
J: TRBJ2-3
V: TRBV5-6
CDR3: CASSFGTSESTQYF
DNA: TGTGCCAGCAGCTTCGGGACTAGCGAGAGTACGCAGTATTTT

size: -
length: 14
D: -
J: TRBJ2-3
V: TRBV5-6
CDR3: CASSSSYSTDTQYF
DNA: TGTGCCAGCAGCTCCAGTTATAGCACAGATACGCAGTATTTT

size: -
length: 15
D: -
J: TRBJ2-1
V: TRBV5-1
CDR3: CASSLAGGPNNEQFF
DNA: TGCGCCAGCAGCTTGGCCGGGGGGCCTAACAATGAGCAGTTCTTC

size: -
length: 14
D: -
J: TRBJ2-1
V: TRBV7-9
CDR3: CASTSPGGGNEQFF
DNA: TGTGCCAGCACCTCCCCCGGTGGGGGGAATGAGCAGTTCTTC

size: -
length: 15
D: -
J: TRBJ1-2
V: TRBV4-1
CDR3: CASSQGGRNLDGYTF
DNA: TGCGCCAGCAGCCAAGGAGGTCGTAACTTGGATGGCTACACCTTC

size: -
length: 16
D: TRBD1
J: TRBJ2-3
V: TRBV27
CDR3: CASSLRQGGVEDTQYF
DNA: TGTGCCAGCAGTTTAAGACAGGGCGGAGTAGAAGATACGCAGTATTTT

size: -
length: 12
D: -
J: TRBJ1-1
V: TRBV28
CDR3: CASSWDGDEAFF
DNA: TGTGCCAGCAGTTGGGACGGGGACGAAGCTTTCTTT

size: few
length: 13
D: TRBD1
J: TRBJ1-1
V: TRBV19
CDR3: CASSTGGNTEAFF
DNA: TGTGCCAGTAGTACAGGGGGTAACACTGAAGCTTTCTTT

size: -
length: 13
D: -
J: TRBJ2-7
V: TRBV10-3
CDR3: CAISEGFSYEQYF
DNA: TGTGCCATCAGTGAGGGCTTTTCCTACGAGCAGTACTTC